The clone carrying this TCR beta chain came up once. The data are from a study of blood T cell repertoires in COVID-19. Germline V gives CDR1 SGDLS, CDR2 YYNGEE. CDR3 length: 16 amino acids. Germline trimming cut 0 bases from V and 8 bases from J; bases unmatched to any gene: 6. Original analysis: The assay estimated nucleated cells by amplifying reference gene primers. TCRdb's copy holds only in-frame clones and misses some; the assay was immunoSEQ multiplex PCR. V and J calls and clone size are given by that table; D and trimming were obtained from the DNA. The top ten hold about 5% of the sample, which has roughly 120,000 clones, around 86% seen once.

The V and J genes are TRBV9 and TRBJ2-1; 12 bases align to TRBD2. Sequenced material: peripheral blood. The source is a human donor in a cohort sampled during active COVID-19. The CDR3 sequence is CASSVATGLAGHEQFF. The CDR3 DNA is TGTGCCAGCAGCGTAGCTACGGGACTAGCGGGCCATGAGCAGTTCTTC.